These 17 T cell receptor beta chains originate from one sample sequenced in a study of naive and memory T cell subsets. Four PCR rounds used nested alpha and beta constant region primers plus the SP2 primer. TCRdb processed the 5' RACE reads anew with MiXCR; each CDR3 protein has one entry. The sample yields more than 45,000 distinct CDR3 sequences, approximately 6.6% seen once. The library had UMIs added by 3' ligation of an oligonucleotide to TCR cDNA. The receptors were sampled from a male donor in good health.

This clonotype has more than one count but fewer than ten. The chain recombines TRBV5-1 with TRBJ2-1, with TRBD1 identical over 9 bases. The CDR3 extends over 15 amino acids. V dropped 0 bases and J dropped 8; count of bases not matched to a gene: 6. Germline assignment: CDR1 SGHRS and CDR2 YFSETQ. The CDR3 nucleotides are TGCGCCAGCAGCTTGGCGGGACAGGGACTCGATGAGCAGTTCTTC. Protein: CASSLAGQGLDEQFF.

This clonotype was seen more than once but under ten times. V gene TRBV7-9 combines with J gene TRBJ2-7; possibly TRBD1 or TRBD2 for D (6 bases each). CDR1 is SEHNR and CDR2 is FQNEAQ in the germline V gene (reference sequence). V dropped 5 bases and J dropped 5 bases, with 22 bases sitting between them. This CDR3 region has 16 residues. The CDR3 bases are TGTGCCAGCAGCCCCGTGGGGGGCAGGGTAGGCAACGAGCAGTACTTC. As protein: CASSPVGGRVGNEQYF. The full variable domain, completed using reference TRBV7-9 and TRBJ2-7, is DTGVSQNPRHKITKRGQNVTFRCDPISEHNRLYWYRQTLGQGPEFLTYFQNEAQLEKSRLLSDRFSAERPKGSFSTLEIQRTEQGDSAMYLCASSPVGGRVGNEQYFGPGTRLTVT.

This clonotype turned up a few times. The rearrangement joins TRBV7-9 to TRBJ1-5; a weak D match, TRBD1 (6 bases). The V and J ends lost 6 bases and 5 bases respectively, with 8 bases between them. The CDR3 runs to 12 residues. Germline CDR1 and CDR2: SEHNR and FQNEAQ (reference sequence). CDR3 sequence: CASSTGYQPQHF. The CDR3 DNA is TGTGCCAGCAGTACAGGGTATCAGCCCCAGCATTTT.

This clonotype was observed many times. The J gene is TRBJ2-4, the V gene TRBV11-2; 13 nucleotides line up with TRBD2. This CDR3 spans 18 amino acids. Germline V lookup: CDR1 SGHAT, CDR2 FQNNGV. After removal of 5 bases from V and 6 bases from J, the junction contained 13 bases not matched to a gene. CDR3 coding DNA: TGTGCCAGCAGCCTTGGACTAGCGGGAGCGGCCGGGGGAAACATTCAGTACTTC. It yields the protein CASSLGLAGAAGGNIQYF.

This clonotype has only a few counts. The chain couples TRBV7-9 to TRBJ1-1, with D possibly being TRBD1 (5 bases). CDR1 SEHNR and CDR2 FQNEAQ come from the germline V gene (reference sequence). Trimming shortened V by 0 bases and J by 4 bases, and 12 bases separated the two germline ends. This CDR3 comprises 15 residues. For the CDR3, the DNA is TGTGCCAGCAGCTTAGCCTGGGGGGTGGCCACTGAAGCTTTCTTT. It yields the protein CASSLAWGVATEAFF. Complete variable domain (other parts from reference TRBV7-9 and TRBJ1-1): DTGVSQNPRHKITKRGQNVTFRCDPISEHNRLYWYRQTLGQGPEFLTYFQNEAQLEKSRLLSDRFSAERPKGSFSTLEIQRTEQGDSAMYLCASSLAWGVATEAFFGQGTRLTVV.

In this sample, this clonotype turned up a few times. The V and J genes are TRBV2 and TRBJ2-1, with 14 bases that match TRBD2. The V gene end was trimmed by 6 bases and the J gene end by 0 bases; junction bases not matched to a gene: 7. This CDR3 is built from 18 residues. Per the germline V gene, CDR1 is SNHLY and CDR2 is FYNNEI. The CDR3 region is CASSLTSGGDSSYNEQFF. CDR3 in DNA: TGTGCCAGCAGCTTGACTAGCGGGGGGGACAGCTCCTACAATGAGCAGTTCTTC.

The chain links TRBV20-1 to TRBJ2-5; 13 bases are shared with TRBD2. In germline, CDR1 is DFQATT, CDR2 SNEGSKA (reference sequence). V lost 2 bases to trimming and J lost 5 bases; unmatched junction nucleotides: 5. This CDR3 is 15 amino acids long. CDR3 sequence: CSARTSGGAGETQYF. CDR3 sequence (DNA): TGCAGTGCTAGAACTAGCGGGGGGGCCGGGGAGACCCAGTACTTC.

This clonotype was seen repeatedly, ten times or more. The V gene is TRBV14, the J gene TRBJ2-1; 8 nucleotides match TRBD1. CDR1 SGHDN and CDR2 FVKESK come from the germline V gene. The J segment lost 15 bases and the V segment lost 3 bases, leaving 16 bases of the junction unmatched. This CDR3 is built from 15 residues. CDR3 in amino acids: CASSHFPGQATEPFF. The CDR3 region has the DNA TGTGCCAGCAGCCATTTTCCGGGACAGGCCACTGAACCGTTCTTC.

The rearrangement links TRBV19 to TRBJ1-2, with D possibly TRBD1 on 5 matching bases. CDR3 length equals 17 residues. Germline-derived CDR1 and CDR2 are LNHDA and SQIVND (reference sequence). The ends were cut back, 5 bases at V and 6 bases at J, with 25 bases in the middle. This CDR3 is CASSELTTEGYIHGYTF. CDR3 nucleotides: TGTGCCAGTAGTGAGCTTACGACAGAAGGATATATCCATGGCTACACCTTC.

This clonotype was seen at least ten times. This chain joins TRBV6-2 or TRBV6-3 and TRBJ2-5; the match to TRBD2 covers 9 bases. The V segment lost 8 bases and the J segment 4 bases; nucleotides outside the gene matches: 17. CDR1 and CDR2 from the germline V gene are MNHEY and SVGEGT. The CDR3 loop spans 17 amino acids. CDR3 nucleotides: TGTGCCAGCGACAAACTCCCCCCGGCGGGAGGGCGAGAGACCCAGTACTTC. It is translated as CASDKLPPAGGRETQYF.

In this sample, this clonotype turned up a few times. The genes are TRBV7-2 and TRBJ2-2; 7 nucleotides line up with TRBD2. V was clipped by 1 base and J by 5 bases; unmatched bases: 10. The CDR3 is 17 residues long. Germline lookup yields CDR1 SGHTA and CDR2 FQGNSA. In DNA, the CDR3 is TGTGCCAGCAGCTTAGACGGGGCTAGCGGACCGACCGGGGAGCTGTTTTTT. Protein: CASSLDGASGPTGELFF.

The gene calls are TRBV28 and TRBJ1-1; D is unresolved. Trimming shortened V by 6 bases and J by 4 bases, and 15 bases separated the two germline ends. In germline, CDR1 is MDHEN, CDR2 SYDVKM. The CDR3 has 14 amino acids. CDR3 residues: CASSPLDGGTEAFF. The CDR3 bases are TGTGCCAGCAGCCCCCTGGACGGAGGCACTGAAGCTTTCTTT.

At least ten counts were recorded for this clonotype. V usage is TRBV7-9 and J usage is TRBJ2-5; TRBD1 is a possible D gene (5 bases). The germline V gene has CDR1 SEHNR and CDR2 FQNEAQ (reference sequence). Deletions cut 1 base from V and 4 bases from J, with 16 bases between. The CDR3 covers 16 residues. The CDR3 DNA sequence: TGTGCCAGCAGCTTAGGCGGAGTCAGGGTTGGAGAGACCCAGTACTTC. Amino acids: CASSLGGVRVGETQYF.

There are a few counts of this clonotype. The V and J genes are TRBV19 and TRBJ2-7; unclear D gene. Germline assignment: CDR1 LNHDA and CDR2 SQIVND (reference sequence). The CDR3 contains 15 residues. V shed 4 bases and J shed 7 bases, with 20 bases lying between them. In DNA form, the CDR3 reads TGTGCCAGTAGTACCACATCGGACCCTCAAGTAGAGCAGTACTTC. Residues: CASSTTSDPQVEQYF.

The rearrangement joins TRBV19 to TRBJ2-2, with D unclear. Trimming pared 3 bases from V and 6 bases from J, leaving 2 bases between. This CDR3 region has 11 residues. In germline, CDR1 is LNHDA, CDR2 SQIVND (reference sequence). CDR3 in amino acids: CASSMSGELFF. The CDR3, as DNA: TGTGCCAGTAGTATGTCCGGGGAGCTGTTTTTT. Drawing the rest from reference TRBV19 and TRBJ2-2, the complete variable domain is DGGITQSPKYLFRKEGQNVTLSCEQNLNHDAMYWYRQDPGQGLRLIYYSQIVNDFQKGDIAEGYSVSREKKESFPLTVTSAQKNPTAFYLCASSMSGELFFGEGSRLTVL.

The chain links TRBV5-1 to TRBJ2-6; 8 nucleotides align to TRBD1. The junction had 8 bases not matched to a gene; V was cut back by 0 bases and J by 3 bases. The CDR3 runs to 18 residues. Germline CDR1 SGHRS, CDR2 YFSETQ. The CDR3 nucleotides read TGCGCCAGCAGCTTGGGCTTGGACAGGGCCTATGGGGCCAACGTCCTGACTTTC. As protein: CASSLGLDRAYGANVLTF.

This clonotype was seen repeatedly, ten times or more. This chain uses TRBV12-3 or TRBV12-4 with TRBJ1-5; D remains ambiguous. V lost 6 bases, J lost 4 bases, and 13 bases lay in between. The CDR3 length is 14 residues. The CDR3 region is CASSYTALNQPQHF. In DNA form, the CDR3 reads TGTGCCAGCAGCTACACCGCTCTGAATCAGCCCCAGCATTTT.